The 18 T cell receptor beta chains given below trace back to one sample, sequenced in a study of STAT5B mutations in CD4+ large granular lymphocyte leukemia. Profiled with immunoSEQ multiplex PCR; TCRdb holds only in-frame clones, not every one. The sample consists of more than 7,500 clones, about 86% of them appearing once. The source material was PBMCs. These TCRs come from a man in his 60s with CD4+ T-cell large granular lymphocyte leukemia.

The chain links TRBV19 to TRBJ2-1, with D possibly being TRBD1 or TRBD2 (6 bases each). The CDR3 extends over 16 amino acids. The V gene lost 4 bases and the J gene lost 3 bases, with 16 bases spanning the gap. Germline assignment: CDR1 LNHDA and CDR2 SQIVND (reference sequence). CDR3 sequence reads: CASSNRQVGGYNEQFF. The CDR3 coding sequence is TGTGCCAGTAGTAACCGACAGGTGGGGGGCTACAATGAGCAGTTCTTC.

The rearrangement uses TRBV14 and TRBJ2-3; D is possibly TRBD1 (6 bases). The CDR3 extends over 15 amino acids. V was cut by 6 bases and J by 3 bases, with 16 bases left in between. Germline V gene sequence: CDR1 SGHDN, CDR2 FVKESK. CDR3 amino acids: CASRITQGGTDTQYF. CDR3 DNA: TGTGCCAGCAGGATAACACAGGGTGGAACAGATACGCAGTATTTT.

This clone has a handful of counts. The chain combines TRBV27 with TRBJ1-5; unclear D gene. The V end was cut by 0 bases, the J end by 4 bases, with 4 bases between. Germline lookup yields CDR1 MNHEY and CDR2 SMNVEV (reference sequence). The CDR3 length is 13 residues. Written as DNA, the CDR3 is TGTGCCAGCAGTTTATCAGCGAATCAGCCCCAGCATTTT. Its protein is CASSLSANQPQHF.

The chain couples TRBV11-1 to TRBJ2-7; 9 positions match TRBD2. The CDR3 length is 14 residues. Per the germline V gene, CDR1 is SGHAT and CDR2 is FQDESV (reference sequence). With 5 bases clipped from V and 5 bases from J, the junction kept 7 bases outside the gene matches. The CDR3 loop is CASSLSGRLDEQYF. In nucleotides, the CDR3 is TGTGCCAGCAGCCTTAGCGGGAGATTGGACGAGCAGTACTTC.

V is TRBV20-1 and J is TRBJ1-2; tentatively, D is TRBD1 (6 bases). The germline V gene has CDR1 DFQATT and CDR2 SNEGSKA (reference sequence). There are 11 residues in the CDR3. Trimming stripped 1 base from V and 8 bases from J, with 8 bases between. CDR3 coding DNA: TGCAGTGCTAGAGCAGGGGCCGGCTACACCTTC. It is translated as CSARAGAGYTF.

J is TRBJ2-1 and V is TRBV5-8, with 7 bases identical to TRBD1. The V and J ends lost 7 bases and 2 bases, in that order; junction bases with no gene match: 12. CDR3 length: 16 amino acids. Germline loops: CDR1 SGHTS, CDR2 YDEGEE. The CDR3 reads CASRLRGQQTYNEQFF. The CDR3 DNA is TGTGCCAGCCGACTTAGGGGACAGCAGACCTACAATGAGCAGTTCTTC.

The chain uses TRBV5-1 and TRBJ2-3, with TRBD2 identical over 9 bases. V trimming: 5 bases; J trimming: 5 bases; junction bases outside the gene matches: 0. Germline CDR1 is SGHRS and CDR2 is YFSETQ. CDR3 length: 12 residues. CDR3 sequence (DNA): TGCGCCAGCAGAGCGGGGGGAGATACGCAGTATTTT. Amino acids: CASRAGGDTQYF.

The chain is built from TRBV27 and TRBJ1-5; no definite D call. The CDR3 is 16 residues long. Germline CDR1 is MNHEY and CDR2 is SMNVEV (reference sequence). V dropped 5 bases and J dropped 0 bases, with 14 bases sitting between them. The CDR3 DNA reads as TGTGCCAGCAGTCCCCGGTCCCGATATAGCAATCAGCCCCAGCATTTT. It yields the protein CASSPRSRYSNQPQHF.

The sample holds a few counts of this clone. The V call is TRBV6-5, the J call TRBJ1-1, with D possibly being TRBD1 (5 bases). V lost 6 bases and J lost 2, with 13 bases in between. The CDR3 runs 14 residues. CDR1 MNHEY and CDR2 SVGAGI come from the germline V gene. Here the CDR3 reads CASSRDASNTEAFF. CDR3 sequence (DNA): TGTGCCAGCAGCCGGGACGCAAGCAACACTGAAGCTTTCTTT.

The table lists this clone with a count of one. This sequence joins TRBV28 and TRBJ1-5; D is undetermined. Trimming cost V 2 bases and J 1 base, with 6 bases left between them. From germline, CDR1 is MDHEN and CDR2 SYDVKM. The CDR3 length is 14 residues. The CDR3 coding sequence is TGTGCCAGCAGTTTAGCGGGGAGCAATCAGCCCCAGCATTTT. Its translation is CASSLAGSNQPQHF.

The chain carries TRBV6-1 and TRBJ2-7; a possible D gene is TRBD1 (7 bases). The CDR3 contains 14 residues. The ends were cut back, 6 bases at V and 2 bases at J, with 14 bases in the middle. Germline values: CDR1 MNHNS, CDR2 SASEGT. As DNA, the CDR3 is TGTGCCAGCAGCGGGGGACAGCGAGCCTACGAGCAGTACTTC. It specifies CASSGGQRAYEQYF.

The gene calls are TRBV4-1 and TRBJ2-1, with TRBD2 matching over 9 bases. The CDR3 consists of 16 residues. Germline V gives CDR1 MGHRA, CDR2 YSYEKL. Trimming cost V 3 bases and J 1 base; bases outside gene matches: 4. CDR3 nucleotides: TGCGCCAGCAGCCAGAGCGGGAGGACTTCCTACAATGAGCAGTTCTTC. Translated: CASSQSGRTSYNEQFF.

V is TRBV28 and J is TRBJ2-7; TRBD1 is a possible D gene (6 bases). Trimming took off 5 bases at V and 4 bases at J, with 15 bases between the two ends. The CDR3 loop spans 14 amino acids. The germline CDR1 and CDR2 sequences are MDHEN and SYDVKM. The CDR3 DNA follows: TGTGCCAGCAGTACCCCCGGGACAAATTACGAGCAGTACTTC. This codes for CASSTPGTNYEQYF. Full variable domain (outside the CDR3, taken from reference TRBV28 and TRBJ2-7): DVKVTQSSRYLVKRTGEKVFLECVQDMDHENMFWYRQDPGLGLRLIYFSYDVKMKEKGDIPEGYSVSREKKERFSLILESASTNQTSMYLCASSTPGTNYEQYFGPGTRLTVT.

The chain recombines TRBV11-2 with TRBJ1-1; D possibly corresponds to TRBD1 (6 bases). V was cut by 2 bases and J by 7 bases, with 20 bases left in between. Per germline, CDR1 SGHAT and CDR2 FQNNGV. The CDR3 is made up of 16 amino acids. The CDR3 here is CASSLRGGVGGGEAFF. The CDR3 DNA sequence: TGTGCCAGCAGCTTACGAGGGGGGGTGGGTGGTGGTGAAGCTTTCTTT.

CDR3 loop: CASSKACAGTSGRNYEQFF. DNA for the CDR3: TGTGCCAGCAGCAAAGCGTGTGCCGGGACTAGCGGGAGGAACTATGAGCAGTTCTTC. V is TRBV21-1 and J is TRBJ2-1; the D segment call TRBD2 is taken from the table without a DNA check. TRBV21-1 is recorded as a pseudogene. This CDR3 is 19 amino acids long.

This chain connects TRBV30 to TRBJ2-3; D uncertain. Germline lookup yields CDR1 GTSNPN and CDR2 SVGIG (reference sequence). There are 11 residues in the CDR3. CDR3 in amino acids: CAAGWTDTQYF. The CDR3, as DNA: TGTGCGGCAGGTTGGACAGATACGCAGTATTTT.

V gene TRBV27 combines with J gene TRBJ2-7; 8 bases line up with TRBD2. Per germline, CDR1 MNHEY and CDR2 SMNVEV (reference sequence). The trim removed 5 bases at V and 1 base at J, leaving 13 bases unmatched. The CDR3 contains 17 residues. The CDR3 DNA reads TGTGCCAGCAGTAAAGGGTGGTCAGCGGGAGCATCCTACGAGCAGTACTTC. Encoded protein: CASSKGWSAGASYEQYF.

The CDR3 protein is CASSFGGTEQYF. CDR3 nucleotide sequence: TGTGCCAGCAGCTTTGGGGGGACCGAGCAGTACTTC. V usage is TRBV5-6 and J usage is TRBJ2-7, with D tentatively TRBD2 (6 bases). V was cut by 2 bases and J by 6 bases, with 9 bases left in between. The CDR3 loop spans 12 amino acids. The germline V gene encodes CDR1 SGHDT and CDR2 YYEEEE. Variable domain in full (rest from reference TRBV5-6 and TRBJ2-7): DAGVTQSPTHLIKTRGQQVTLRCSPKSGHDTVSWYQQALGQGPQFIFQYYEEEERQRGNFPDRFSGHQFPNYSSELNVNALLLGDSALYLCASSFGGTEQYFGPGTRLTVT.